This is a list of T cell receptor beta chains from one sample in a study of T cells in Graves' hyperthyroidism and ophthalmopathy. TCRdb reprocessed the multiplex PCR reads with MiXCR, giving one entry per CDR3 protein. Of 560,000 or so distinct CDR3 sequences detected, around 20% appear once; the ten largest clones hold less than 55%. The source material was blood. The receptors were sampled from a man aged 35-49 years with Graves' ophthalmopathy. CDR3s include the opening cysteine and the closing phenylalanine or tryptophan. The order of the fields is D gene, V gene, clone size, J gene, CDR3 protein, CDR3 DNA. The D gene is left open where the match is weak. Clone size is not always given. Where it is, it says once, few, many or a class for expanded clones.

D gene: .
V gene: TRBV4-2
clone size: many
J gene: TRBJ2-7
CDR3 protein: CASSQGQWDEQYF
CDR3 DNA: TGTGCCAGCAGCCAAGGGCAGTGGGACGAGCAGTACTTC

D gene: .
V gene: TRBV30
clone size: many
J gene: TRBJ1-1
CDR3 protein: CAWSERLMITEAFF
CDR3 DNA: TGTGCCTGGAGCGAAAGATTGATGATTACAGAAGCTTTCTTT

D gene: .
V gene: TRBV4-3
clone size: .
J gene: TRBJ1-3
CDR3 protein: CASSQDQGRNTIYF
CDR3 DNA: TGCGCCAGCAGCCAAGATCAGGGACGGAACACCATATATTTT

D gene: .
V gene: TRBV6-1
clone size: many
J gene: TRBJ2-5
CDR3 protein: CASSGGQGVRTQYF
CDR3 DNA: TGTGCCAGCAGTGGGGGTCAAGGTGTTAGGACCCAGTACTTC

D gene: TRBD1
V gene: TRBV28
clone size: many
J gene: TRBJ1-3
CDR3 protein: CASSSVKTGPGNTIYF
CDR3 DNA: TGTGCCAGCAGTTCGGTGAAGACAGGGCCTGGAAACACCATATATTTT

D gene: TRBD1
V gene: TRBV10-3
clone size: .
J gene: TRBJ1-4
CDR3 protein: CAISGQGGRYEKLFF
CDR3 DNA: TGTGCCATCAGTGGACAGGGAGGCCGGTATGAAAAACTGTTTTTT

D gene: .
V gene: TRBV27
clone size: few
J gene: TRBJ2-4
CDR3 protein: CASSFQGSDAKNIQYF
CDR3 DNA: TGTGCCAGCAGTTTTCAGGGGTCGGATGCCAAAAACATTCAGTACTTC

D gene: .
V gene: TRBV29-1
clone size: few
J gene: TRBJ1-6
CDR3 protein: CSVKIGTDNSPLHF
CDR3 DNA: TGCAGCGTCAAGATAGGGACGGATAATTCACCCCTCCACTTT

D gene: .
V gene: TRBV7-9
clone size: .
J gene: TRBJ2-5
CDR3 protein: CASSVQGPQETQYF
CDR3 DNA: TGTGCCAGCAGCGTACAGGGTCCCCAAGAGACCCAGTACTTC

D gene: TRBD2
V gene: TRBV2
clone size: many
J gene: TRBJ2-5
CDR3 protein: CASSGTSQETQYF
CDR3 DNA: TGTGCCAGCAGCGGGACTAGTCAAGAGACCCAGTACTTC

D gene: TRBD1
V gene: TRBV7-9
clone size: few
J gene: TRBJ2-3
CDR3 protein: CASSPRTGENTDTQYF
CDR3 DNA: TGTGCCAGCAGCCCCCGGACAGGGGAAAACACAGATACGCAGTATTTT

D gene: TRBD1
V gene: TRBV29-1
clone size: .
J gene: TRBJ2-3
CDR3 protein: CSVERLDRGPNTQYF
CDR3 DNA: TGCAGCGTTGAGAGGTTGGACAGGGGCCCCAATACGCAGTATTTT

D gene: TRBD2
V gene: TRBV5-4
clone size: .
J gene: TRBJ2-7
CDR3 protein: CASSLKREVSYEQYF
CDR3 DNA: TGTGCCAGCAGCTTGAAGCGGGAGGTGTCCTACGAGCAGTACTTC

D gene: .
V gene: TRBV11-2
clone size: many
J gene: TRBJ1-1
CDR3 protein: CASSLSGVNTEAFF
CDR3 DNA: TGTGCCAGCAGCCTAAGCGGGGTGAACACTGAAGCTTTCTTT

D gene: .
V gene: TRBV6-6
clone size: many
J gene: TRBJ1-1
CDR3 protein: CASSYPGVSGDTEAFF
CDR3 DNA: TGTGCCAGCAGTTACCCCGGGGTTTCGGGTGACACTGAAGCTTTCTTT

D gene: TRBD1
V gene: TRBV20-1
clone size: many
J gene: TRBJ1-2
CDR3 protein: CSAGAGTGGGGYTF
CDR3 DNA: TGCAGTGCTGGGGCCGGGACAGGGGGAGGGGGCTACACCTTC

D gene: TRBD2
V gene: TRBV7-8
clone size: many
J gene: TRBJ2-7
CDR3 protein: CASSLAQAGGYEQYF
CDR3 DNA: TGTGCCAGCAGCTTAGCGCAAGCGGGAGGCTACGAGCAGTACTTC

D gene: TRBD1
V gene: TRBV10-3
clone size: .
J gene: TRBJ2-3
CDR3 protein: CAISERQGADTQYF
CDR3 DNA: TGTGCCATCAGTGAGAGACAGGGGGCAGATACGCAGTATTTT

D gene: TRBD2
V gene: TRBV11-3
clone size: few
J gene: TRBJ2-2
CDR3 protein: CASSAKREGGELFF
CDR3 DNA: TGTGCCAGCAGCGCCAAACGGGAGGGCGGGGAGCTGTTTTTT

D gene: .
V gene: TRBV2
clone size: many
J gene: TRBJ2-2
CDR3 protein: CASSEYVGWVAGELFF
CDR3 DNA: TGTGCCAGCAGTGAATATGTGGGATGGGTGGCCGGGGAGCTGTTTTTT

D gene: .
V gene: TRBV2
clone size: .
J gene: TRBJ1-2
CDR3 protein: CASSLGQPNGYTF
CDR3 DNA: TGTGCCAGCAGTCTGGGACAACCGAATGGCTACACCTTC

D gene: .
V gene: TRBV5-1
clone size: many
J gene: TRBJ1-1
CDR3 protein: CASSLMGEGTEAFF
CDR3 DNA: TGCGCCAGCAGCTTGATGGGGGAGGGGACTGAAGCTTTCTTT

D gene: .
V gene: TRBV7-9
clone size: .
J gene: TRBJ1-4
CDR3 protein: CASSLWDGLNEKLFF
CDR3 DNA: TGTGCCAGCAGCTTATGGGACGGCCTAAATGAAAAACTGTTTTTT

D gene: .
V gene: TRBV5-4
clone size: few
J gene: TRBJ2-3
CDR3 protein: CASSLGQQAFGTDTQYF
CDR3 DNA: TGTGCCAGCAGCTTGGGACAGCAGGCGTTTGGTACAGATACGCAGTATTTT

D gene: .
V gene: TRBV25-1
clone size: .
J gene: TRBJ1-5
CDR3 protein: CASSELTRDQPQHF
CDR3 DNA: TGTGCCAGCAGTGAATTGACGAGGGATCAGCCCCAGCATTTT

D gene: TRBD2
V gene: TRBV11-2
clone size: .
J gene: TRBJ2-3
CDR3 protein: CASSLGRGVIDTQYF
CDR3 DNA: TGTGCCAGCAGCTTAGGGCGGGGGGTCATAGATACGCAGTATTTT

D gene: .
V gene: TRBV20-1
clone size: few
J gene: TRBJ1-1
CDR3 protein: CSARGGSSLDTEAFF
CDR3 DNA: TGCAGTGCTAGAGGGGGGAGCAGCCTTGACACTGAAGCTTTCTTT

D gene: .
V gene: TRBV28
clone size: few
J gene: TRBJ1-6
CDR3 protein: CASSPLHNSPLHF
CDR3 DNA: TGTGCCAGCAGCCCCCTCCATAATTCACCCCTCCACTTT

D gene: TRBD2
V gene: TRBV7-6
clone size: many
J gene: TRBJ2-3
CDR3 protein: CASSSPLAGGNTDTQYF
CDR3 DNA: TGTGCCAGCAGCTCGCCTCTAGCGGGGGGTAACACAGATACGCAGTATTTT

D gene: TRBD2
V gene: TRBV4-3
clone size: .
J gene: TRBJ2-7
CDR3 protein: CASSQLLAGEYEQYF
CDR3 DNA: TGCGCCAGCAGCCAATTACTAGCGGGAGAGTACGAGCAGTACTTC

D gene: .
V gene: TRBV7-6
clone size: few
J gene: TRBJ1-3
CDR3 protein: CASSLGGARGNTIYF
CDR3 DNA: TGTGCCAGCAGCTTAGGGGGGGCGAGGGGAAACACCATATATTTT

D gene: .
V gene: TRBV7-3
clone size: many
J gene: TRBJ1-1
CDR3 protein: CASSSFVLNTEAFF
CDR3 DNA: TGTGCCAGCAGTTCATTCGTTTTGAACACTGAAGCTTTCTTT

D gene: TRBD2
V gene: TRBV28
clone size: many
J gene: TRBJ2-1
CDR3 protein: CASSLPLLAGGPYNEQFF
CDR3 DNA: TGTGCCAGCAGTTTACCGCTACTAGCGGGAGGTCCCTACAATGAGCAGTTCTTC

D gene: TRBD2
V gene: TRBV7-2
clone size: few
J gene: TRBJ2-1
CDR3 protein: CASSSPGDSGARVSYNEQFF
CDR3 DNA: TGTGCCAGCAGCTCACCTGGGGATAGCGGGGCACGCGTCTCCTACAATGAGCAGTTCTTC

D gene: .
V gene: TRBV7-8
clone size: .
J gene: TRBJ2-1
CDR3 protein: CASSFGGASSYNEQFF
CDR3 DNA: TGTGCCAGCAGCTTCGGCGGGGCTAGCTCCTACAATGAGCAGTTCTTC

D gene: TRBD2
V gene: TRBV12-3/TRBV12-4
clone size: many
J gene: TRBJ2-1
CDR3 protein: CASSPVSGGSSYNEQFF
CDR3 DNA: TGTGCCAGCAGCCCCGTCAGCGGGGGAAGCTCCTACAATGAGCAGTTCTTC

D gene: TRBD2
V gene: TRBV29-1
clone size: .
J gene: TRBJ2-2
CDR3 protein: CSVRTRRSAGELFF
CDR3 DNA: TGCAGCGTACGGACTAGAAGGTCCGCCGGGGAGCTGTTTTTT

D gene: TRBD2
V gene: TRBV7-2
clone size: .
J gene: TRBJ2-3
CDR3 protein: CASSPRGVNTDTQYF
CDR3 DNA: TGTGCCAGCAGCCCCCGGGGGGTCAACACAGATACGCAGTATTTT

D gene: TRBD1
V gene: TRBV10-3
clone size: few
J gene: TRBJ1-2
CDR3 protein: CAIGTVGYTF
CDR3 DNA: TGTGCCATCGGGACAGTTGGCTACACCTTC

D gene: TRBD1
V gene: TRBV30
clone size: .
J gene: TRBJ1-3
CDR3 protein: CAWSVWQGANTIYF
CDR3 DNA: TGTGCCTGGAGTGTTTGGCAGGGGGCGAACACCATATATTTT

D gene: .
V gene: TRBV6-5
clone size: .
J gene: TRBJ1-4
CDR3 protein: CASSFSQFNEKLFF
CDR3 DNA: TGTGCCAGCAGTTTTTCGCAATTTAATGAAAAACTGTTTTTT

D gene: .
V gene: TRBV4-3
clone size: few
J gene: TRBJ2-7
CDR3 protein: CASSQEFLATYEQYF
CDR3 DNA: TGCGCCAGCAGCCAAGAATTCCTCGCTACCTACGAGCAGTACTTC

D gene: .
V gene: TRBV6-6
clone size: many
J gene: TRBJ2-7
CDR3 protein: CASSYSIGYEQYF
CDR3 DNA: TGTGCCAGCAGTTACTCGATCGGGTACGAGCAGTACTTC

D gene: .
V gene: TRBV20-1
clone size: few
J gene: TRBJ2-3
CDR3 protein: CSGSAPDTQYF
CDR3 DNA: TGCAGTGGCTCGGCTCCTGATACGCAGTATTTT

D gene: .
V gene: TRBV19
clone size: .
J gene: TRBJ1-5
CDR3 protein: CASSISGAGNQPQHF
CDR3 DNA: TGTGCCAGTAGTATTTCGGGGGCCGGCAATCAGCCCCAGCATTTT

D gene: .
V gene: TRBV12-3/TRBV12-4
clone size: many
J gene: TRBJ1-2
CDR3 protein: CASTKTRGSYGYTF
CDR3 DNA: TGTGCCAGCACCAAGACCAGGGGCAGCTATGGCTACACCTTC

D gene: .
V gene: TRBV20-1
clone size: .
J gene: TRBJ2-3
CDR3 protein: CSASLIGGADTQYF
CDR3 DNA: TGCAGTGCTTCCCTGATAGGGGGGGCAGATACGCAGTATTTT

D gene: TRBD2
V gene: TRBV28
clone size: many
J gene: TRBJ2-4
CDR3 protein: CASSPGTSVQYF
CDR3 DNA: TGTGCCAGCAGTCCCGGGACTAGCGTACAGTACTTC

D gene: TRBD2
V gene: TRBV2
clone size: .
J gene: TRBJ2-7
CDR3 protein: CASTLKASGVYEQYF
CDR3 DNA: TGTGCCAGCACCCTTAAGGCTAGCGGGGTTTACGAGCAGTACTTC

D gene: .
V gene: TRBV4-1
clone size: .
J gene: TRBJ1-2
CDR3 protein: CASSQVIFSRNYGYTF
CDR3 DNA: TGCGCCAGCAGCCAAGTTATTTTTTCGAGGAACTATGGCTACACCTTC

D gene: .
V gene: TRBV3-1
clone size: .
J gene: TRBJ2-4
CDR3 protein: CASSQDPATAKNIQYF
CDR3 DNA: TGTGCCAGCAGCCAAGATCCGGCTACCGCCAAAAACATTCAGTACTTC

D gene: TRBD2
V gene: TRBV20-1
clone size: .
J gene: TRBJ2-3
CDR3 protein: CSARDFAGGKTDTQYF
CDR3 DNA: TGCAGTGCTAGAGATTTCGCGGGAGGGAAAACAGATACGCAGTATTTT

D gene: .
V gene: TRBV5-1
clone size: few
J gene: TRBJ1-4
CDR3 protein: CASSLDGNFPNEKLFF
CDR3 DNA: TGCGCCAGCAGCTTGGACGGAAATTTCCCTAATGAAAAACTGTTTTTT

D gene: .
V gene: TRBV6-1
clone size: .
J gene: TRBJ2-1
CDR3 protein: CASSSYISGNEQFF
CDR3 DNA: TGTGCCAGCAGTTCTTACATCTCGGGGAATGAGCAGTTCTTC

D gene: TRBD2
V gene: TRBV20-1
clone size: .
J gene: TRBJ2-5
CDR3 protein: CSASGGEETQYF
CDR3 DNA: TGCAGTGCTAGTGGGGGGGAAGAGACCCAGTACTTC

D gene: .
V gene: TRBV9
clone size: .
J gene: TRBJ1-2
CDR3 protein: CASSGSQGFNYGYTF
CDR3 DNA: TGTGCCAGCAGCGGATCACAGGGATTTAACTATGGCTACACCTTC